Shown below are 9 T cell receptor beta chains from a single sample sequenced in a study of T cell changes during pregnancy in multiple sclerosis. Generated by immunoSEQ multiplex PCR, the TCRdb table keeps only in-frame clones and is missing some. The sample lists some 90,000 clones, about 92% seen once, with about 1.5% in the top ten. Sequenced material: peripheral blood, taken in the first trimester of pregnancy. The receptors derive from a female donor with multiple sclerosis, enrolled in a pregnancy study.

The CDR3 loop reads CASSDFEVTGELFF. The CDR3 coding sequence is TGTGCCAGCAGCGACTTCGAGGTCACCGGGGAGCTGTTTTTT. The chain uses TRBV2 and TRBJ2-2; no firm D call. The CDR3 spans 14 residues. Germline-derived CDR1 and CDR2 are SNHLY and FYNNEI. The germline V and J ends were trimmed by 6 bases and 4 bases, with 12 bases remaining between them.

This clone was observed once. The chain employs TRBV2 and TRBJ1-5; a possible D gene is TRBD1 (5 bases). Trimming cost V 2 bases and J 1 base, with 15 bases left between them. The CDR3 covers 17 residues. Germline values: CDR1 SNHLY, CDR2 FYNNEI. The CDR3 sequence: CASSELGRGFSNQPQHF. The CDR3 DNA is TGTGCCAGCAGTGAATTGGGGCGGGGGTTCAGCAATCAGCCCCAGCATTTT.

The CDR3 reads CASSLRGSRTVNEQFF. CDR3 coding DNA: TGTGCCAGCAGTTTGAGGGGGTCCCGGACAGTCAATGAGCAGTTCTTC. The J gene is TRBJ2-1, the V gene TRBV7-9; TRBD1 is a possible D gene (6 bases). The CDR3 extends over 16 amino acids. In germline, CDR1 is SEHNR, CDR2 FQNEAQ (reference sequence). The V end lost 6 bases, the J end lost 6 bases, and 21 bases lay between the germline ends.

The chain joins TRBV30 to TRBJ2-7; 16 bases fit TRBD2. V trimming: 5 bases; J trimming: 5 bases; junction bases outside the gene matches: 9. CDR3 size: 16 residues. The V gene's germline CDR1 is GTSNPN and CDR2 SVGIG (reference sequence). The CDR3 DNA reads as TGTGCCTGGCACCCGGGACTAGCGGGAGGGCCACACGAGCAGTACTTC. This gives the protein CAWHPGLAGGPHEQYF.

The V gene is TRBV27, the J gene TRBJ1-2, with D possibly TRBD1 on 5 matching bases. The CDR3 totals 15 residues. V was shortened by 3 bases and J by 3 bases, with 14 bases between the two germline ends. Germline-derived CDR1 and CDR2 are MNHEY and SMNVEV (reference sequence). For the CDR3, the DNA is TGTGCCAGCAGTTTCTTAGGACGGGGGGACTATGGCTACACCTTC. Protein sequence: CASSFLGRGDYGYTF.

The gene calls are TRBV5-6 and TRBJ2-7; D might be TRBD1 (6 bases). CDR1 and CDR2 from the germline V gene are SGHDT and YYEEEE. V gave up 2 bases and J gave up 4 bases, with 10 bases separating them. The CDR3 is made up of 13 amino acids. CDR3 in amino acids: CASSFSDRYEQYF. CDR3 sequence (DNA): TGTGCCAGCAGCTTTTCCGACAGGTACGAGCAGTACTTC.

This chain joins TRBV4-2 and TRBJ1-4, with D unclear. Germline V lookup: CDR1 LGHNA, CDR2 YNFKEQ. V shed 4 bases and J shed 4 bases, with 16 bases lying between them. The CDR3 totals 16 residues. This chain's CDR3 is CASSPAVGRGNEKLFF. The CDR3 nucleotides read TGTGCCAGCAGCCCGGCAGTGGGTCGGGGTAATGAAAAACTGTTTTTT.

The chain employs TRBV5-4 and TRBJ2-7, with TRBD2 matching over 16 bases. The CDR3 extends over 15 amino acids. The V gene end was trimmed by 5 bases and the J gene end by 5 bases; junction bases not matched to a gene: 4. Looked up from germline, CDR1 is SGHNT and CDR2 is YYREEE (reference sequence). The CDR3 sequence: CASSGTSGRADEQYF. The CDR3 nucleotides read TGTGCCAGCAGTGGGACTAGCGGGAGGGCCGACGAGCAGTACTTC.

The chain has TRBV18 and TRBJ2-1; 8 nucleotides match TRBD2. Losses at the gene ends were 4 bases for V and 3 bases for J; bases not matched to a gene: 2. The CDR3 contains 14 residues. CDR1 and CDR2 (germline): KGHSH, LQKENI. The CDR3 sequence is CASSRSGDYNEQFF. The DNA of the CDR3 is TGTGCCAGCTCACGTAGCGGGGACTACAATGAGCAGTTCTTC.